This T cell receptor beta chain originates from a study of blood T cells in healthy people across ages. About the study: Capture by template switching was about one barcoded beta molecule per two T cells.

The use of a sample-barcoded 5' primer and a J-beta primer mix characterized a second PCR of roughly 6 to 11 cycles. A single record per CDR3 protein comes from TCRdb applying MiXCR to the 5' RACE reads. Among around 700,000 distinct CDR3 sequences, around 25% were seen once, and the ten largest hold 9.4%. Overall study results and limits: Researchers deemed the diversity estimates from one million T cells underestimates. As age increased, TCR beta diversity per million T cells fell in a roughly linear fashion.

On this clonotype itself: Its antigen is still unknown.

Germline V gives CDR1 SQVTM, CDR2 ANQGSEA. The V gene end was trimmed by 1 base and the J gene end by 6 bases; junction bases not matched to a gene: 9. There are 17 residues in the CDR3. This same sample was also part of a study on T cells of mothers and their children.

Sequenced input: blood. The TCR sequence derives from a boy between 5 and 17 years old in good health. V usage is TRBV29-1 and J usage is TRBJ2-3, with 14 bases lining up with TRBD2. CDR3 region: CSVEGGLAGESPDTQYF. CDR3 nucleotides: TGCAGCGTTGAAGGGGGACTAGCGGGAGAATCCCCTGATACGCAGTATTTT.